This paragraph reports one TCR beta chain. Its antigen is unknown. The input lacks base qualities; no much larger clone sits a single base away. Read against the paper, the sample's time point label means: baseline before first vaccination. Vaccinee samples were obtained from the UK trials COV001 and COV002, which included a single-blind randomized controlled phase 2/3 trial of AZD1222 (ChAdOx1 nCoV-19) in healthy adults. For TCRbeta chain sequencing, PBMC samples were collected from trial participants at day 0 and at day 28 after the second dose. The sample is drawn from a study of T cell responses to AZD1222 COVID-19 vaccine listed by TCRdb under 2021. Notes on the research overall: Because spike-specific TCR depth and breadth did not differ between the two schedules, AZD1222 recipients who got a second dose at roughly 4 weeks were pooled with those who got a second dose at roughly 12 weeks. TCR sequencing covered roughly 230 trial participants: about 210 given two doses of AZD1222 and about 26 given two doses of MenACWY control vaccine. Trial participants were enrolled by age into 18-55, 56-69 and 70-plus year subgroups, with around 140, 26 and 57 TCR-sequenced participants respectively.

Based on the germline V gene (reference sequence), the CDR1 and CDR2 sequences are SGHNT and YYREEE. From cysteine to phenylalanine, the CDR3 is 15 amino acids long. Only CDR3 DNA is held: 45 bases, read in frame from base 1. A distance of 13 bases separates the germline ends of V and J, which lose 0 bases and 6 bases respectively. What the authors observed across the whole study: Spike-specific TCR breadth and depth rose significantly after two AZD1222 doses compared with day 0 and with MenACWY recipients. Conclusions about previously exposed vaccinees are limited because only 6 or 7 AZD1222 recipients were SARS-CoV-2 seropositive at baseline. Vaccine-associated CD4 TCRs spanned the whole spike protein, with dominant responses in regions 160-218 and 743-854. The 56-69-year group was small, and its depth increase did not reach significance, likely because of low power. Nearly half of unique spike-specific TCRs reportedly recognized epitopes outside regions mutated in the B.1.351 and B.1.1.7 variants. No day 14 peak-response samples were available, so repertoires were characterized only after the peak T cell response. Participants were mostly white British, with more females than males. The authors suggested clonal diversity may have been underestimated.

The CDR3 regions of human TCRbeta chains were subjected to immunosequencing. Turning to the authors' computational methods: TCRs in the repertoires were compared against a reference library of SARS-CoV-2-specific TCRs that had been generated with the MIRA antigen-specificity platform. Breadth was defined as the fraction of unique TCRs that were SARS-CoV-2-associated. Depth was defined as the fraction of total T cells that were SARS-CoV-2-associated. Using the MIRA data, every spike-specific TCR was mapped to the spike region that the TCR reacted to and assigned to either a CD4 or a CD8 class. Log10-transformed breadth and depth values were compared by one-way ANOVA with Sidak's multiple comparisons tests. TCRdb retrieved this table from immuneACCESS and kept in-frame rearrangements only. Not all clones are present; in checked studies, unresolved V genes account for under half, and no reason is known for the remainder. The V and J calls and the clone size are those of that table, but D and trimming were determined from the DNA. The sample includes 84,000 or so clones, with 65% to 90% observed a single time. Approximately 7.9% of the sample rests with the top ten.

The clonotype was recovered from an adult in good health. The starting material was peripheral blood, obtained on day 0 of AZD1222 vaccination. The chain couples TRBV5-4 to TRBJ2-1, with the D call perhaps TRBD1 or TRBD2, as 5 bases match in each case. The DNA sequence follows: TGTGCCAGCAGCTTGGCGGGGACGGGTTCCAATGAGCAGTTCTTC. This is translated as CASSLAGTGSNEQFF.